One and the same sample provided the 11 T cell receptor beta chains below, sequenced in a study of blood T cells in healthy people across ages. Primed by a sample-barcoded 5' primer and a J-beta primer mix, a second PCR proceeded for about 7 to 11 cycles. Via MiXCR, TCRdb re-called the 5' RACE reads, giving one row per CDR3 protein. This table holds around 820,000 distinct CDR3 sequences, just under 25% found once. The data also belong to a second study, concerning T cells of mothers and their children.

Sequenced input: blood. These receptors were collected from a boy between 10 and 17 years old in good health.

This clonotype occurred a few times. The rearrangement links TRBV12-3 or TRBV12-4 to TRBJ1-5; TRBD1 aligns across 11 bases. This CDR3 contains 18 residues. V gave up 0 bases and J gave up 2 bases; unmatched junction bases: 6. CDR3 sequence (DNA): TGTGCCAGCAGTTTAGCGTCAGGGACAGGGGGACGCAATCAGCCCCAGCATTTT. Translation: CASSLASGTGGRNQPQHF.

The chain links TRBV20-1 to TRBJ2-3; D gene uncertain. The CDR3 runs to 12 residues. V was clipped by 6 bases and J by 3 bases, with 10 bases between them. CDR1 is DFQATT and CDR2 is SNEGSKA in the germline V gene (reference sequence). The DNA for the CDR3 is TGCAGTGCCCACGTAGGGACAGATACGCAGTATTTT. Translation gives CSAHVGTDTQYF.

For the CDR3, the DNA is TGCGCCAGCAGCGGCGGGGGGCGGGGCAATGAGCAGTTCTTC. This translates into CASSGGGRGNEQFF. The chain recombines TRBV5-1 with TRBJ2-1, with 8 bases that match TRBD2. The CDR3 is 14 residues long. V trimming: 4 bases; J trimming: 6 bases; junction bases outside the gene matches: 6. Per germline, CDR1 SGHRS and CDR2 YFSETQ.

This clonotype was seen just once. Since a much larger clone is just one base distant, this may be a read error. The chain employs TRBV4-2 and TRBJ2-5; 10 bases match TRBD2. With the DNA end fitting TRBJ2-7 better, the J assignment may be wrong. Looked up from germline, CDR1 is LGHNA and CDR2 is YNFKEQ. There are 14 residues in the CDR3. The CDR3 region has the DNA TGTGCCAGCAGCCAATGGACTAGCGGCTACGAGCAGTACTTC. It translates to CASSQWTSGYEQYF.

This clonotype was seen a handful of times. CDR3 sequence: CASRTGGLNTGELFF. DNA for the CDR3: TGTGCCAGCAGAACAGGGGGCTTGAACACCGGGGAGCTGTTTTTT. This chain joins TRBV6-2 or TRBV6-3 and TRBJ2-2, with 9 bases that match TRBD1. Germline trimming cut 6 bases from V and 1 base from J; bases unmatched to any gene: 3. This CDR3 has 15 residues. Germline V CDR1 and CDR2: MNHEY, SVGEGT.

The chain couples TRBV21-1 to TRBJ1-1; TRBD1, as called in the table, went unchecked against the DNA. TRBV21-1 is a pseudogene. The CDR3 runs 17 residues. The CDR3 here is CASSIPPVDGGNTEAFF. For the CDR3, the DNA is TGTGCCAGCAGCATCCCACCGGTCGACGGGGGGAACACTGAAGCTTTCTTT.

The rearrangement joins TRBV29-1 to TRBJ2-5; the D gene is possibly TRBD2 (7 bases). The end of the DNA is better explained by TRBJ2-7, so the J call may be wrong. Looked up from germline, CDR1 is SQVTM and CDR2 is ANQGSEA. This CDR3 is built from 13 residues. CDR3 in amino acids: CSVSGTGGLEQYF. CDR3 nucleotides: TGCAGCGTATCCGGGACGGGGGGCCTCGAGCAGTACTTC.

This rearrangement joins TRBV2 to TRBJ2-7, with 8 positions matching TRBD2. The CDR3 loop spans 15 amino acids. Germline lookup yields CDR1 SNHLY and CDR2 FYNNEI. The J segment lost 1 base and the V segment lost 1 base, leaving 3 bases of the junction unmatched. The chain's CDR3 is CASSEGAGGSYEQYF. CDR3 in DNA: TGTGCCAGCAGTGAAGGGGCGGGAGGTTCCTACGAGCAGTACTTC.

This clonotype was found a few times. V gene TRBV29-1 combines with J gene TRBJ2-3; the match to TRBD2 covers 11 bases. Trimming removed 5 bases from V and 2 bases from J; junction bases left unmatched: 6. Germline CDR1 is SQVTM and CDR2 is ANQGSEA. CDR3 length equals 15 residues. DNA of the CDR3: TGCAGCGTTAGGGCTAGCGGGGGGAACACAGATACGCAGTATTTT. This gives the protein CSVRASGGNTDTQYF.

This clonotype was observed a few times. The chain uses TRBV5-1 and TRBJ2-1; TRBD2 matches 8 bases. The end of the DNA is better explained by TRBJ2-7, so the J call may be wrong. Looked up from germline, CDR1 is SGHRS and CDR2 is YFSETQ. This CDR3 has 14 residues. For the CDR3, the DNA is TGCGCCAGCAGCGCGGGGGGCCCCTCCTACGAGCAGTACTTC. Protein product: CASSAGGPSYEQYF.

The chain recombines TRBV5-4 with TRBJ2-5, with D possibly matching TRBD1 (5 bases). The CDR3 consists of 14 residues. The V gene lost 3 bases and the J gene lost 2 bases, with 11 bases spanning the gap. The germline V gene has CDR1 SGHNT and CDR2 YYREEE (reference sequence). The DNA of the CDR3 is TGTGCCAGCAGCTCGGTACAGGATCAAGAGACCCAGTACTTC. Translated: CASSSVQDQETQYF. Full variable domain (remainder filled in from reference TRBV5-4 and TRBJ2-5): ETGVTQSPTHLIKTRGQQVTLRCSSQSGHNTVSWYQQALGQGPQFIFQYYREEENGRGNFPPRFSGLQFPNYSSELNVNALELDDSALYLCASSSVQDQETQYFGPGTRLLVL.